Shown below are 10 T cell receptor beta chains from a single sample sequenced in a study of cytomegalovirus exposure and HLA in healthy donors. PCR used 60 Vbeta primers and 13 Jbeta primers. Only in-frame clones appear in the TCRdb table, and some are missing; sequencing was by immunoSEQ multiplex PCR. The repertoire consists of fewer than 80,000 clones, with 65% to 75% occurring once and the leading ten covering approximately 25%. Sequenced: PBMCs. The receptors shown here come from a man aged 50 to 59 in good health and CMV-seropositive.

This clone was counted between two and nine times. The rearrangement joins TRBV19 to TRBJ1-6; D is possibly TRBD1 (5 bases). This CDR3 region has 15 residues. Germline assignment: CDR1 LNHDA and CDR2 SQIVND (reference sequence). The V end was cut by 4 bases, the J end by 10 bases, with 17 bases between. The DNA of the CDR3 is TGTGCCAGTAGTAGCACGGGGGTCCCGAACTCACCCCTCCACTTT. Translating gives CASSSTGVPNSPLHF.

This clone was picked up a small number of times. The chain employs TRBV7-2 and TRBJ1-5; unclear D gene. Germline CDR1 SGHTA, CDR2 FQGNSA. This CDR3 region has 13 residues. The V gene lost 5 bases and the J gene lost 0 bases, with 5 bases spanning the gap. The CDR3 region is CASSTDSNQPQHF. DNA for the CDR3: TGTGCCAGCAGCACAGATAGCAATCAGCCCCAGCATTTT.

The chain has TRBV30 and TRBJ1-1, with D maybe TRBD1 (5 bases). The CDR3 has 12 residues. Germline-derived CDR1 and CDR2 are GTSNPN and SVGIG (reference sequence). Trimming shortened V by 3 bases and J by 1 base, and 6 bases separated the two germline ends. The DNA for the CDR3 is TGTGCCTGGAGCGACAGGAACACTGAAGCTTTCTTT. Its translation is CAWSDRNTEAFF.

The chain uses TRBV10-3 and TRBJ1-1, with 7 bases fitting TRBD1. The CDR3 sequence is 14 residues long. Losses at the gene ends were 6 bases for V and 4 bases for J; bases not matched to a gene: 8. Germline CDR1 ENHRY, CDR2 SYGVKD. CDR3 residues: CAIRSTGAGTEAFF. CDR3 in DNA: TGTGCCATCAGGTCAACAGGGGCGGGCACTGAAGCTTTCTTT.

There are many counts of this clone. This chain links TRBV19 with TRBJ1-1; D unclear. Germline-derived CDR1 and CDR2 are LNHDA and SQIVND (reference sequence). The CDR3 sequence is 15 residues long. Between the trimmed V and J ends, which lost 7 bases and 3 bases, there was a span of 18 bases. Here the CDR3 reads CASTAQNYPDTEAFF. DNA of the CDR3: TGTGCCAGTACCGCCCAAAACTATCCGGACACTGAAGCTTTCTTT.

This chain uses TRBV4-1 with TRBJ2-3; TRBD2 matches at 10 bases. V was clipped by 5 bases and J by 3 bases; unmatched bases: 17. CDR3 length: 19 amino acids. The germline CDR1 and CDR2 sequences are MGHRA and YSYEKL. CDR3 amino acids: CASSSTPSSSGSATDTQYF. Here the CDR3 DNA reads TGCGCCAGCAGCTCAACACCCTCATCTAGCGGGAGTGCGACAGATACGCAGTATTTT.

This clone occurred a few times. The chain carries TRBV19 and TRBJ2-3, with 11 bases fitting TRBD2. The CDR3 runs to 15 residues. Germline V gene data show CDR1 as LNHDA and CDR2 as SQIVND (reference sequence). With 6 bases clipped from V and 4 bases from J, the junction kept 6 bases outside the gene matches. As DNA, the CDR3 is TGTGCCAGTAGCGCGGGACTAGCGGAAGCAGATACGCAGTATTTT. Its translation is CASSAGLAEADTQYF.

This clone was observed a few times. The chain employs TRBV14 and TRBJ2-2; 10 bases are a match to TRBD1. CDR1 and CDR2 from the germline V gene are SGHDN and FVKESK. The CDR3 covers 14 residues. V dropped 4 bases and J dropped 4; count of bases not matched to a gene: 0. The CDR3 here is CASSRDRGTGELFF. CDR3 sequence (DNA): TGTGCCAGCAGCCGGGACAGGGGCACCGGGGAGCTGTTTTTT.

The table lists this clone with a few counts. The chain couples TRBV5-8 to TRBJ2-7; 8 nucleotides agree with TRBD1. The CDR3 has 11 amino acids. Per germline, CDR1 SGHTS and CDR2 YDEGEE. V gave up 4 bases and J gave up 12 bases; unmatched junction bases: 6. The CDR3 DNA follows: TGTGCCAGCAGCCCAGGGGGCGGTCGGTACTTC. Amino acid sequence: CASSPGGGRYF. Using reference TRBV5-8 and TRBJ2-7 for the parts outside the CDR3, the full variable domain is EAGVTQSPTHLIKTRGQQATLRCSPISGHTSVYWYQQALGLGLQFLLWYDEGEERNRGNFPPRFSGRQFPNYSSELNVNALELEDSALYLCASSPGGGRYFGPGTRLTVT.

This CDR3 is CASSKEGAGNHQPQHF. In nucleotides, the CDR3 is TGCGCCAGCAGCAAGGAGGGGGCGGGGAACCATCAGCCCCAGCATTTT. This chain links TRBV5-1 with TRBJ1-5, with TRBD1 matching over 7 bases. The CDR3 is 16 amino acids. V shed 4 bases, J shed 5 bases, and the junction held 12 bases outside the gene matches. Germline-derived CDR1 and CDR2 are SGHRS and YFSETQ. The whole variable domain, filled in from reference TRBV5-1 and TRBJ1-5, reads KAGVTQTPRYLIKTRGQQVTLSCSPISGHRSVSWYQQTPGQGLQFLFEYFSETQRNKGNFPGRFSGRQFSNSRSEMNVSTLELGDSALYLCASSKEGAGNHQPQHFGDGTRLSIL.